The 7 T cell receptor beta chains below all came from one sample that was sequenced in a study of T cells in Graves' hyperthyroidism and ophthalmopathy. What was amplified from RNA transcripts were TCR beta CDR3 regions. A first-round RT-PCR of the TCR CDR3 used the HTBI primer set. TCRdb ran MiXCR on the multiplex PCR reads and lists one entry per CDR3 protein. The sample yields nearly 750,000 distinct CDR3 sequences, about a third seen once. The sequenced sample was blood. The receptor set was obtained from a woman between 35 and 50 years old with Graves' hyperthyroidism.

The V and J genes are TRBV7-2 and TRBJ1-4; D is perhaps TRBD1 (5 bases). The CDR3 runs 14 residues. The V gene lost 5 bases and the J gene lost 7 bases, with 14 bases spanning the gap. Germline-derived CDR1 and CDR2 are SGHTA and FQGNSA. CDR3 sequence: CASSKQVEGEKLFF. The CDR3 DNA sequence: TGTGCCAGCAGCAAACAGGTAGAAGGTGAAAAACTGTTTTTT.

A remark on this clonotype: Relative to the germline gene, one junction end is altered; a read error may explain this. Written as DNA, the CDR3 is TGTGCCAGTTCTCCCTCTGGAAACACCGTATATTTT. Its protein product is CASSPSGNTVYF. V and J are TRBV19 and TRBJ1-3; D is undetermined. Germline V CDR1 and CDR2: LNHDA, SQIVND (reference sequence). The CDR3 has 12 residues.

The chain uses TRBV29-1 and TRBJ1-2; D gene unclear. The CDR3 has 14 residues. The germline gives CDR1 SQVTM, CDR2 ANQGSEA. V was clipped by 6 bases and J by 8 bases, with 22 bases between them. CDR3 in amino acids: CSVATTESGRGYTF. In DNA form, the CDR3 reads TGCAGCGTCGCCACTACCGAGTCAGGAAGGGGCTACACCTTC.

In the case of this clonotype: With a much larger clone just one base away, this may be a read error. The J gene is TRBJ2-7, the V gene TRBV7-2; D could derive from TRBD1 or TRBD2 (5 bases each). V dropped 5 bases and J dropped 3 bases, with 17 bases sitting between them. This CDR3 spans 15 amino acids. CDR1 is SGHTA and CDR2 is FQGNSA in the germline V gene. CDR3 sequence reads: CASSPRMRGDYEQYF. The CDR3 DNA is TGTGCCAGCAGCCCACGGATGAGGGGCGACTACGAGCAGTACTTC.

This chain links TRBV7-9 with TRBJ2-2, with D perhaps matching TRBD1 (6 bases). Germline lookup yields CDR1 SEHNR and CDR2 FQNEAQ (reference sequence). The CDR3 loop spans 15 amino acids. V was cut by 0 bases and J by 6 bases, with 11 bases left in between. CDR3 sequence (DNA): TGTGCCAGCAGCTTAGCGGTCAGGGGCGCCGGGGAGCTGTTTTTT. It encodes CASSLAVRGAGELFF.

This clonotype has a single count. The gene calls are TRBV20-1 and TRBJ2-7; maybe TRBD2 (6 bases). The germline CDR1 and CDR2 sequences are DFQATT and SNEGSKA (reference sequence). The CDR3 extends over 15 amino acids. V lost 5 bases and J lost 3, with 20 bases in between. The CDR3 loop is CSAAWIRGSVYEQYF. Here the CDR3 DNA reads TGCAGTGCTGCATGGATTCGGGGGTCGGTCTACGAGCAGTACTTC.

The J gene is TRBJ1-2, the V gene TRBV6-5; weak D call: TRBD1 (6 bases). Germline loops: CDR1 MNHEY, CDR2 SVGAGI. The CDR3 is made up of 15 amino acids. V was shortened by 4 bases and J by 6 bases, with 18 bases between the two germline ends. Here the CDR3 DNA reads TGTGCCAGCAGTTTAGGGGGGGGGGGAGGAAATGGCTACACCTTC. Translated, it gives CASSLGGGGGNGYTF.